The 26 T cell receptor beta chains presented below share a single source sample, sequenced in a study of cytomegalovirus exposure and HLA in healthy donors. Data came from immunoSEQ multiplex PCR; TCRdb stores just in-frame clones and leaves some out. The sample yields roughly 300,000 clones, roughly nine tenths seen once. Source material: PBMCs. The receptors stem from a woman aged 25-40 years in good health and CMV-seropositive.

The chain is built from TRBV7-9 and TRBJ2-1; no clear D gene. The CDR3 sequence is 13 residues long. Trimming left V 6 bases short and J 8 bases short, with 14 bases between. Looked up from germline, CDR1 is SEHNR and CDR2 is FQNEAQ (reference sequence). For the CDR3, the DNA is TGTGCCAGCAGTGCCTTTGTGGGCGATGAGCAGTTCTTC. It specifies CASSAFVGDEQFF.

The chain couples TRBV9 to TRBJ1-3, with TRBD1 matching over 8 bases. Germline assignment: CDR1 SGDLS and CDR2 YYNGEE. This CDR3 contains 18 residues. With V trimmed by 5 bases and J by 0 bases, 13 bases remained unmatched. CDR3 in DNA: TGTGCCAGCAGTCCGATGCTCAGGGGGCCGGGCTCTGGAAACACCATATATTTT. Its translation: CASSPMLRGPGSGNTIYF.

V and J are TRBV10-3 and TRBJ1-1; D remains ambiguous. CDR1 and CDR2 from the germline V gene are ENHRY and SYGVKD. This CDR3 region has 14 residues. Trimming stripped 6 bases from V and 6 bases from J, with 17 bases between. The DNA of the CDR3 is TGTGCCATCAGCCCTGATAAGGGCGCGTCTGAAGCTTTCTTT. The encoded protein is CAISPDKGASEAFF.

The V gene is TRBV19, the J gene TRBJ2-7, with D hard to call. Between the trimmed V and J ends, which lost 3 bases and 9 bases, there was a span of 15 bases. In germline, CDR1 is LNHDA, CDR2 SQIVND (reference sequence). The CDR3 has 13 residues. The CDR3 reads CASSISSSALQYF. The CDR3 nucleotides read TGTGCCAGTAGTATCTCTTCGTCGGCTTTGCAGTACTTC.

This clone was seen a single time. The J gene is TRBJ1-5, the V gene TRBV11-2; D might be TRBD1 (6 bases). V lost 5 bases and J lost 0, with 14 bases in between. Germline V gene lookup returns CDR1 SGHAT and CDR2 FQNNGV. The CDR3 contains 16 residues. The CDR3 coding sequence is TGTGCCAGCAGCCATACGACAGGTATTAGCAATCAGCCCCAGCATTTT. It codes for CASSHTTGISNQPQHF.

This chain connects TRBV4-2 to TRBJ1-2; 7 bases match TRBD1. The CDR3 extends over 16 amino acids. The ends lost 0 bases at V and 8 bases at J; junction bases unmatched: 12. Germline V gives CDR1 LGHNA, CDR2 YNFKEQ. The CDR3 region is CASSQDRFSGGYGYTF. DNA for the CDR3: TGTGCCAGCAGCCAAGATCGGTTTTCAGGGGGTTACGGCTACACCTTC.

The CDR3 DNA reads TGTGCCAGCAGCTTAGCGGGGACTAGCGTTCGCTCCTACGAGCAGTACTTC. Its protein is CASSLAGTSVRSYEQYF. The chain couples TRBV7-8 to TRBJ2-7; 10 positions agree with TRBD2. This CDR3 region has 17 residues. Germline assignment: CDR1 SGHVS and CDR2 FQNEAQ. V gave up 0 bases and J gave up 0 bases; unmatched junction bases: 5. The entire variable domain, with the rest obtained from reference TRBV7-8 and TRBJ2-7, is as follows: GAGVSQSPRYKVAKRGQDVALRCDPISGHVSLFWYQQALGQGPEFLTYFQNEAQLDKSGLPSDRFFAERPEGSVSTLKIQRTQQEDSAVYLCASSLAGTSVRSYEQYFGPGTRLTVT.

On this clone: Additional DNA sequences in this sample encode the identical CDR3. The V gene is TRBV2, the J gene TRBJ1-1; 7 bases line up with TRBD1. The CDR3 has 14 amino acids. Germline V gene lookup returns CDR1 SNHLY and CDR2 FYNNEI. Trimming at V came to 2 bases and at J to 0 bases, leaving 0 bases not matched to a gene. CDR3 nucleotide sequence: TGTGCCAGCAGTGAAACAGGGGTGAACACTGAAGCTTTCTTT. Residues: CASSETGVNTEAFF.

This rearrangement joins TRBV27 to TRBJ2-7; D is tentatively TRBD1 or TRBD2 (6 bases each). CDR3 size: 17 residues. In germline, CDR1 is MNHEY, CDR2 SMNVEV (reference sequence). The V end was cut by 7 bases, the J end by 3 bases, with 25 bases between. Here the CDR3 reads CASTILGGQGAIYEQYF. In nucleotides, the CDR3 is TGTGCCAGCACCATTTTAGGGGGGCAGGGCGCAATCTACGAGCAGTACTTC.

This clone was seen a few times. The CDR3 DNA follows: TGTGCCAGCGAGGGAGGGAGGTCTGGAAACACCATATATTTT. This encodes CASEGGRSGNTIYF. V usage is TRBV9 and J usage is TRBJ1-3, with D unresolved. CDR1 SGDLS and CDR2 YYNGEE come from the germline V gene. This CDR3 spans 14 amino acids. Trimming removed 7 bases from V and 1 base from J, with 12 bases in between.

The chain couples TRBV28 to TRBJ2-7; D is perhaps TRBD1 (6 bases). Germline V lookup: CDR1 MDHEN, CDR2 SYDVKM. This CDR3 is 14 amino acids long. V lost 2 bases to trimming and J lost 5 bases, with 13 bases between them. The CDR3 coding sequence is TGTGCCAGCAGTTTAATTGAACGGACAGACGAGCAGTACTTC. This gives the protein CASSLIERTDEQYF.

This chain uses TRBV4-1 with TRBJ2-7, with TRBD1 as a possible D gene (6 bases). Germline V gene lookup returns CDR1 MGHRA and CDR2 YSYEKL. V was clipped by 3 bases and J by 3 bases, with 15 bases between them. The CDR3 runs to 15 residues. The DNA of the CDR3 is TGCGCCAGCAGCCAGACAGAGACAGGAATCTACGAGCAGTACTTC. Its translation is CASSQTETGIYEQYF.

CDR3 sequence reads: CASSIHANYGYTF. CDR3 coding DNA: TGTGCCAGTAGTATCCACGCTAACTATGGCTACACCTTC. The genes are TRBV19 and TRBJ1-2; D uncertain. V lost 3 bases and J lost 0, with 5 bases in between. CDR3 length equals 13 residues. Germline lookup yields CDR1 LNHDA and CDR2 SQIVND (reference sequence).

The chain is built from TRBV7-3 and TRBJ2-5; D not resolved. Trimming left V 1 base short and J 5 bases short, with 14 bases between. CDR1 is SGHTA and CDR2 is FQGTGA in the germline V gene. This CDR3 spans 15 amino acids. The CDR3 loop is CASSLNGVLGETQYF. For the CDR3, the DNA is TGTGCCAGCAGCTTAAATGGGGTTCTCGGGGAGACCCAGTACTTC.

V gene TRBV15 combines with J gene TRBJ2-7; D is possibly TRBD1 (6 bases). CDR3 length: 12 amino acids. Germline V gives CDR1 LNHNV, CDR2 YYDKDF (reference sequence). V gave up 5 bases and J gave up 9 bases, with 14 bases separating them. CDR3 in amino acids: CATSADRLVQYF. CDR3 nucleotides: TGTGCCACCAGCGCAGACAGGCTCGTGCAGTACTTC.

The chain carries TRBV11-3 and TRBJ2-1, with a tentative D call TRBD1 (5 bases). Per germline, CDR1 SGHNT and CDR2 YENEEA. Trimming removed 4 bases at V and 0 bases at J, with 7 bases between. This CDR3 has 14 amino acids. CDR3 sequence (DNA): TGTGCCAGCAGCTCAGGGAACTCCTACAATGAGCAGTTCTTC. Its translation: CASSSGNSYNEQFF.

This rearrangement joins TRBV5-1 to TRBJ2-3, with D possibly matching TRBD2 (6 bases). Trimming pared 10 bases from V and 4 bases from J, leaving 19 bases between. Germline V CDR1 and CDR2: SGHRS, YFSETQ. This CDR3 contains 14 residues. CDR3 sequence: CASRLVSGPDTQYF. In DNA, the CDR3 is TGCGCCTCTCGACTAGTTTCGGGGCCAGATACGCAGTATTTT.

The CDR3, as DNA: TGTGCCAGCGCAATATCGGGACAGGGGAACACTGAAGCTTTCTTT. It specifies CASAISGQGNTEAFF. The chain has TRBV25-1 and TRBJ1-1; 9 positions agree with TRBD1. The junction had 8 bases not matched to a gene; V was cut back by 8 bases and J by 1 base. The germline CDR1 and CDR2 sequences are MGHDK and SYGVNS. This CDR3 region has 15 residues.

The V gene is TRBV27, the J gene TRBJ1-1; 8 nucleotides line up with TRBD1. CDR1 is MNHEY, CDR2 SMNVEV, per germline (reference sequence). The V and J ends lost 7 bases and 5 bases, in that order; junction bases with no gene match: 3. This CDR3 has 12 amino acids. The CDR3 DNA reads as TGTGCCAGCATTTACAGGGGGACTGAAGCTTTCTTT. Its protein product is CASIYRGTEAFF.

Only a few counts were recorded for this clone. The rearrangement joins TRBV23-1 to TRBJ1-2; D remains ambiguous. TRBV23-1 belongs to the ORF category, with a function that is uncertain. There are 13 residues in the CDR3. Trimming removed 3 bases from V and 8 bases from J, with 13 bases in between. The CDR3 region is CASSHWTGGGYTF. For the CDR3, the DNA is TGCGCCAGCAGTCATTGGACGGGCGGCGGCTACACCTTC.

This chain links TRBV4-2 with TRBJ2-7; 10 bases align to TRBD1. This CDR3 is built from 17 residues. The V gene end was trimmed by 1 base and the J gene end by 3 bases; junction bases not matched to a gene: 9. The germline gives CDR1 LGHNA, CDR2 YNFKEQ. The CDR3 nucleotides read TGTGCCAGCAGCCAAGGCCTCCGGGGGACAGGGGTCTACGAGCAGTACTTC. Residues: CASSQGLRGTGVYEQYF.

This clone was seen only a few times. The chain combines TRBV5-8 with TRBJ1-3; D gene ambiguous. Germline loops: CDR1 SGHTS, CDR2 YDEGEE. Trimming pared 1 base from V and 0 bases from J, leaving 8 bases between. CDR3 size: 15 residues. The CDR3, as DNA: TGTGCCAGCAGCTTGTGGGGAATCTCTGGAAACACCATATATTTT. Translation gives CASSLWGISGNTIYF.

The chain links TRBV11-2 to TRBJ1-4; 7 bases map to TRBD1. There are 16 residues in the CDR3. Trimming at V came to 4 bases and at J to 6 bases, leaving 11 bases not matched to a gene. Germline CDR1 reads SGHAT; CDR2 reads FQNNGV. The CDR3 protein is CASSSLGQDQDEKLFF. The CDR3 DNA is TGTGCCAGCAGCTCCCTCGGACAGGATCAAGATGAAAAACTGTTTTTT.

The CDR3 sequence is CAWSALAGLYEQYF. CDR3 in DNA: TGTGCCTGGAGTGCCCTAGCGGGACTATACGAGCAGTACTTC. V usage is TRBV30 and J usage is TRBJ2-7, with 9 bases aligning to TRBD2. Germline V gene sequence: CDR1 GTSNPN, CDR2 SVGIG (reference sequence). The CDR3 sequence is 14 residues long. The V segment lost 1 base and the J segment 4 bases; nucleotides outside the gene matches: 5.

This clone appeared a single time. The chain combines TRBV27 with TRBJ1-5; 8 bases are a match to TRBD1. V shed 1 base and J 10 bases; nucleotides not matched to a gene: 15. Germline V lookup: CDR1 MNHEY, CDR2 SMNVEV (reference sequence). This CDR3 spans 17 amino acids. The CDR3 region has the DNA TGTGCCAGCAGTTTATTAGGTGCAGGGGGCCCGATGTATCCCCAGCATTTT. Its translation is CASSLLGAGGPMYPQHF.

V and J are TRBV29-1 and TRBJ2-6; D not resolved. The CDR3 sequence is 13 residues long. Germline V gene data show CDR1 as SQVTM and CDR2 as ANQGSEA. V was cut by 4 bases and J by 1 base, with 5 bases left in between. CDR3 coding DNA: TGCAGCGTTGCGGCATCTGGGGCCAACGTCCTGACTTTC. Protein sequence: CSVAASGANVLTF.